Listed below are T cell receptor beta chains from one sample, sequenced in a study of T cells after yellow fever vaccination. TCRdb ran MiXCR on the 5' RACE reads and lists one entry per CDR3 protein. Here the sample spans some 500,000 distinct CDR3 sequences, roughly 13% being singletons. Source: PBMCs, taken on the day of the yellow fever booster vaccination. The source is a man between 25 and 39 years old who received the YFV17D yellow fever vaccine. The CDR3 runs from the conserved cysteine through the conserved F or W. D genes are given only for firm matches. Clone sizes are given selectively: once, few, many, or a class where the clone is expanded.

TRBD1	NA	17	TRBV27	TRBJ1-5	TGTGCCAGCAGTTTTCACAGGGGGCTTAGAGGCAATCAGCCCCAGCATTTT	CASSFHRGLRGNQPQHF
NA	few	13	TRBV9	TRBJ2-2	TGTGCCAGCAGCCCCCGTCGGACAGAACAGCTGTTTTTT	CASSPRRTEQLFF
TRBD1	few	16	TRBV7-2	TRBJ1-2	TGTGCCAGCAGCTTATCAGCAGGGGGCGCTGACTATGGCTACACCTTC	CASSLSAGGADYGYTF
NA	once	14	TRBV7-2	TRBJ2-5	TGTGCCAGCAGCCCCCAACAGGGGAGGGAGACCCAGTACTTC	CASSPQQGRETQYF
TRBD2	few	15	TRBV28	TRBJ2-2	TGTGCCAGCAGCCCGGGGGAGGGTTGGACCGGGGAGCTGTTTTTT	CASSPGEGWTGELFF
NA	NA	15	TRBV6-5	TRBJ2-1	TGTGCCAGCAGTTATGGATGGGGGCTTTACAATGAGCAGTTCTTC	CASSYGWGLYNEQFF
TRBD2	NA	17	TRBV11-2	TRBJ2-3	TGTGCCAGCAGCTCTCGGACTAGCGGGAGGAAAGCAGATACGCAGTATTTT	CASSSRTSGRKADTQYF
NA	NA	13	TRBV10-3	TRBJ2-5	TGTGCCATCAGTGAACAGTCCCGAGGCGGGAAGTACTTC	CAISEQSRGGKYF
TRBD1	NA	15	TRBV19	TRBJ1-1	TGTGCCAGTAGGACTTGGGACAGGGAGAACACTGAAGCTTTCTTT	CASRTWDRENTEAFF
NA	NA	14	TRBV12-3/TRBV12-4	TRBJ1-1	TGTGCCAGCAGTTTGAATGTAGCGACAGTAAAAGCTTTCTTT	CASSLNVATVKAFF
TRBD1	NA	19	TRBV20-1	TRBJ2-6	TGCAGTGCGAGACAGTCTCGAAGGACAGGGAGTTCTGGGGCCAACGTCCTGACTTTC	CSARQSRRTGSSGANVLTF
NA	NA	12	TRBV6-2/TRBV6-3	TRBJ2-1	TGTGCCAGCAGGGGGACTCCGCATGAGCAGTTCTTC	CASRGTPHEQFF
TRBD2	few	16	TRBV7-3	TRBJ2-1	TGTGCCAGCAGCCAGTCCGGGACTAGAGGTAGTAATGAGCAGTTCTTC	CASSQSGTRGSNEQFF
NA	NA	14	TRBV7-9	TRBJ2-1	TGTGCCAGCAGTCCCGGGATCACCTACAATGAGCAGTTCTTC	CASSPGITYNEQFF
NA	NA	15	TRBV7-2	TRBJ1-1	TGTGCCAGCAGCTTAGCGGCGGGTACCGTGGCTGAAGCTTTCTTT	CASSLAAGTVAEAFF
NA	NA	15	TRBV5-4	TRBJ2-2	TGTGCCAGCAGCTTGTACAGGTTAAACACCGGGGAGCTGTTTTTT	CASSLYRLNTGELFF
NA	few	12	TRBV29-1	TRBJ2-7	TGCAGCGGGGGTACTGCCTCCTACGAGCAGTACTTC	CSGGTASYEQYF
TRBD2	few	14	TRBV19	TRBJ2-7	TGTGCCAGTAGTAACACCGGGACTAGGAGCGAGCAGTACTTC	CASSNTGTRSEQYF
NA	few	11	TRBV10-3	TRBJ1-1	TGTGCCATCAGCGAACAGGCTGAAGCTTTCTTT	CAISEQAEAFF
NA	NA	14	TRBV7-2	TRBJ2-5	TGTGCCAGCAGCCCCCGGTTAGGGGGGGAGACCCAGTACTTC	CASSPRLGGETQYF
NA	NA	13	TRBV12-3/TRBV12-4	TRBJ1-1	TGTGCCAGCACCCTCGCAGGGGACACTGAAGCTTTCTTT	CASTLAGDTEAFF
NA	few	14	TRBV20-1	TRBJ2-7	TGCAGTGCTAGAGGGTGGCAGGGATCCTACGAGCAGTACTTC	CSARGWQGSYEQYF
NA	few	15	TRBV12-3/TRBV12-4	TRBJ2-2	TGTGCCAGCAGTTTAGGGGGTCGTATCACCGGGGAGCTGTTTTTT	CASSLGGRITGELFF
NA	NA	16	TRBV6-2/TRBV6-3	TRBJ2-3	TGTGCCAGCAGTTACTCCCTTGGGCTAGCCACAGATACGCAGTATTTT	CASSYSLGLATDTQYF
TRBD1	NA	15	TRBV27	TRBJ1-2	TGTGCCAGCAAACCTCAGGGGGCGCAGAACTATGGCTACACCTTC	CASKPQGAQNYGYTF
NA	many	13	TRBV12-3/TRBV12-4	TRBJ2-7	TGTGCCAGCAGTTTTGGACAGTCCTACGAGCAGTACTTC	CASSFGQSYEQYF